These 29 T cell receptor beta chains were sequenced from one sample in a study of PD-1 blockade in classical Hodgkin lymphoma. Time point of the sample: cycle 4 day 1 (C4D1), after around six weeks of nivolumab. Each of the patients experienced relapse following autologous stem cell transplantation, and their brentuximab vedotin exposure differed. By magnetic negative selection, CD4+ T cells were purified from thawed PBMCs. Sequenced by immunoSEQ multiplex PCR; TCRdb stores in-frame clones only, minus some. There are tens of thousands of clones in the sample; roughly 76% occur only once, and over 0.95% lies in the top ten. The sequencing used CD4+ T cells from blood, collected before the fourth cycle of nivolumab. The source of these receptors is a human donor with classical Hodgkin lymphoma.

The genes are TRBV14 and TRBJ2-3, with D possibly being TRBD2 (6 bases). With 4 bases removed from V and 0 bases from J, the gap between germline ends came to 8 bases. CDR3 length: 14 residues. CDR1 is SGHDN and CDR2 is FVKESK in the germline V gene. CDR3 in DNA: TGTGCCAGCAGCCTGGGGAGGAGCACAGATACGCAGTATTTT. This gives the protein CASSLGRSTDTQYF.

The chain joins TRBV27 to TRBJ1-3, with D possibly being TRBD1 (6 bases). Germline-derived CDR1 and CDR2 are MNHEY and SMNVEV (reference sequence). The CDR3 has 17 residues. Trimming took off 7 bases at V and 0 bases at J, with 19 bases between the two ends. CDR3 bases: TGTGCCAGCAATGGGTTAGGGGGAAGGGGCTCTGGAAACACCATATATTTT. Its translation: CASNGLGGRGSGNTIYF.

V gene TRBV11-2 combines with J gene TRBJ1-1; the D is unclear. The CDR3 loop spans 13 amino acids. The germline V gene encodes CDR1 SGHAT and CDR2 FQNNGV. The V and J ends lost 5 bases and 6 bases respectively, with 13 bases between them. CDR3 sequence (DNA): TGTGCCAGCAGCCCGATCCAGTTGGCTGAAGCTTTCTTT. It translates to CASSPIQLAEAFF.

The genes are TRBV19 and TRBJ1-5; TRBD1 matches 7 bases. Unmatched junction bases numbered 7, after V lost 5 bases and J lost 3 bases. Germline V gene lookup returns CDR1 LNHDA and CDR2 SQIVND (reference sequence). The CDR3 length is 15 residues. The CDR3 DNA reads TGTGCCAGTAGTCCGTTAGACAGGGACAATCAGCCCCAGCATTTT. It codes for CASSPLDRDNQPQHF.

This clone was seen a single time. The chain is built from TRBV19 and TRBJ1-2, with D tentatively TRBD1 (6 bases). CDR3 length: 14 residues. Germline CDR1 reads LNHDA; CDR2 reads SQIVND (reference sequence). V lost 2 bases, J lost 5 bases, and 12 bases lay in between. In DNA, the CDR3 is TGTGCCAGTAGTATACCCCGGACAGCGTATGGCTACACCTTC. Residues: CASSIPRTAYGYTF.

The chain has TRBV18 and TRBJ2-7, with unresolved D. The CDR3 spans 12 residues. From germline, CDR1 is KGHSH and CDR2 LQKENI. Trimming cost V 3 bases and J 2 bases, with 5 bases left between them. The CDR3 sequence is CASSPQTYEQYF. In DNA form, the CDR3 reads TGTGCCAGCTCACCTCAGACCTACGAGCAGTACTTC.

CDR3 residues: CAISPRVGGRDTQYF. CDR3 coding DNA: TGTGCCATCAGCCCAAGGGTCGGGGGGAGAGATACGCAGTATTTT. The chain joins TRBV10-3 to TRBJ2-3, with 7 bases identical to TRBD2. CDR1 is ENHRY and CDR2 is SYGVKD in the germline V gene. The V gene end was trimmed by 6 bases and the J gene end by 5 bases; junction bases not matched to a gene: 11. This CDR3 has 15 residues.

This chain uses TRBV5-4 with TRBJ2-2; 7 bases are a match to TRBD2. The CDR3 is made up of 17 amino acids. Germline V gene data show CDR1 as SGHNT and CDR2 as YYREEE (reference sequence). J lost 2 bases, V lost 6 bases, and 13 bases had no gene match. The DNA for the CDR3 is TGTGCCAGCAAGCTTGGCCAGCGGGGCCTCAACACCGGGGAGCTGTTTTTT. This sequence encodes CASKLGQRGLNTGELFF.

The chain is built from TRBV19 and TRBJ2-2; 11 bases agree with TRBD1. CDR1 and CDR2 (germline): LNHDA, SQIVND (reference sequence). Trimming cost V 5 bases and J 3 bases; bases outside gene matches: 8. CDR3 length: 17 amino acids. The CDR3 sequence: CASSPTRTGGDTGELFF. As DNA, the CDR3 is TGTGCCAGTAGTCCCACTAGGACAGGGGGCGACACCGGGGAGCTGTTTTTT. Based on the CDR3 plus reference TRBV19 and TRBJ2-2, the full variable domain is DGGITQSPKYLFRKEGQNVTLSCEQNLNHDAMYWYRQDPGQGLRLIYYSQIVNDFQKGDIAEGYSVSREKKESFPLTVTSAQKNPTAFYLCASSPTRTGGDTGELFFGEGSRLTVL.

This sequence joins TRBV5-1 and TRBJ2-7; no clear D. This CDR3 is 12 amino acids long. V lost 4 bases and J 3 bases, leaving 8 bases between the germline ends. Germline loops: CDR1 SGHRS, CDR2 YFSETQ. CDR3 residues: CASSPTGYEQYF. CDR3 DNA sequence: TGCGCCAGCAGCCCCACGGGCTACGAGCAGTACTTC.

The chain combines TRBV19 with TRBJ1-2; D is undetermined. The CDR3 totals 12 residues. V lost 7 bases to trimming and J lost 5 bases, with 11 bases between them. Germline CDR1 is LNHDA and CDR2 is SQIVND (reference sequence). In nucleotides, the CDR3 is TGTGCCAGTATGGAGGGCCTATATGGCTACACCTTC. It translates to CASMEGLYGYTF.

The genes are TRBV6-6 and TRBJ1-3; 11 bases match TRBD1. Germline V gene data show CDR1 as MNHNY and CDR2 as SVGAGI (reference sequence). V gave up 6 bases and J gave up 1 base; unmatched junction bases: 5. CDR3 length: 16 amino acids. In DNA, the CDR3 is TGTGCCAGCAGCCAGGACAGGGGGCGTTCTGGAAACACCATATATTTT. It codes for CASSQDRGRSGNTIYF.

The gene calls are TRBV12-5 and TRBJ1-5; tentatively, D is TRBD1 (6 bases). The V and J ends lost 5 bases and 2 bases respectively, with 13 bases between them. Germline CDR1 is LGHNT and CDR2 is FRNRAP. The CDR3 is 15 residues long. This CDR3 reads CASGPGGFGNQPQHF. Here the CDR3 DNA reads TGTGCTAGTGGTCCGGGGGGCTTTGGCAATCAGCCCCAGCATTTT. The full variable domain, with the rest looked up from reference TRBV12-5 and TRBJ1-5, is DARVTQTPRHKVTEMGQEVTMRCQPILGHNTVFWYRQTMMQGLELLAYFRNRAPLDDSGMPKDRFSAEMPDATLATLKIQPSEPRDSAVYFCASGPGGFGNQPQHFGDGTRLSIL.

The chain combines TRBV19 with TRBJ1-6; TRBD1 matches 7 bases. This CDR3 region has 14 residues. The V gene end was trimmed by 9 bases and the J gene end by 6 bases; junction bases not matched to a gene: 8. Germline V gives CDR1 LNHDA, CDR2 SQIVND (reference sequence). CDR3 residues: CASHTGQSNSPLHF. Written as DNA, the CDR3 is TGTGCCAGCCACACGGGACAGAGTAATTCACCCCTCCACTTT.

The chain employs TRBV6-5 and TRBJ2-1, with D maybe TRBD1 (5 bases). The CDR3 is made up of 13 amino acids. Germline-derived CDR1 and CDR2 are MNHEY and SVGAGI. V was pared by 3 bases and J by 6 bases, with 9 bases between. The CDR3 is CASSYQGFNEQFF. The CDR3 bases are TGTGCCAGCAGTTATCAGGGATTCAATGAGCAGTTCTTC.

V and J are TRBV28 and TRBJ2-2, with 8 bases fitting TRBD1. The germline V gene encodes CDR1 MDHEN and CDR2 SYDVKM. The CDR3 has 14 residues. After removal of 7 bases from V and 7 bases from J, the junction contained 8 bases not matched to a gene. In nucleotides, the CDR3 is TGTGCCAGCAAACCCAGGGGGCTCGACGGGGAGCTGTTTTTT. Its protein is CASKPRGLDGELFF.

The CDR3 here is CASSIRGGNSPLHF. CDR3 nucleotides: TGTGCCAGTAGTATTCGGGGTGGGAATTCACCCCTCCACTTT. V and J are TRBV19 and TRBJ1-6, with D unresolved. This CDR3 is 14 amino acids long. Trimming left V 3 bases short and J 7 bases short, with 10 bases between. Germline CDR1 reads LNHDA; CDR2 reads SQIVND (reference sequence).

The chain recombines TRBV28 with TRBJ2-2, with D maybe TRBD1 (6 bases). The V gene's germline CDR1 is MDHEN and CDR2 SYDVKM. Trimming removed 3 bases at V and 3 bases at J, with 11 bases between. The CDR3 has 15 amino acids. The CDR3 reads CASSFWGRDTGELFF. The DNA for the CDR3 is TGTGCCAGCAGTTTCTGGGGGCGGGACACCGGGGAGCTGTTTTTT.

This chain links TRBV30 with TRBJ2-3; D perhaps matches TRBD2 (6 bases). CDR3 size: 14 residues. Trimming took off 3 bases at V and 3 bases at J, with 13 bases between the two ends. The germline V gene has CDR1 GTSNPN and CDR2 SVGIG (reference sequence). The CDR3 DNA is TGTGCCTGGAGGGCGGCGGGGAATACAGATACGCAGTATTTT. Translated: CAWRAAGNTDTQYF.

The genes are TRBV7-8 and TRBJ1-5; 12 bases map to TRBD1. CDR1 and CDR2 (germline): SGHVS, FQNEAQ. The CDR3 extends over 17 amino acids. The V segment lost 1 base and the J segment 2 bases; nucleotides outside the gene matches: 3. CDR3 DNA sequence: TGTGCCAGCAGCTTAGGGGGACAGGGGGCTGGCAATCAGCCCCAGCATTTT. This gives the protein CASSLGGQGAGNQPQHF.

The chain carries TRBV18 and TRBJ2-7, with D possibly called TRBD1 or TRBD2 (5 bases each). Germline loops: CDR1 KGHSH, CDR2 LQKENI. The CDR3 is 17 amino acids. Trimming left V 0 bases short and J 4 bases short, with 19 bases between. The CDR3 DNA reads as TGTGCCAGCTCACCACCGACAGACCAAGAGGGTTGGTACGAGCAGTACTTC. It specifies CASSPPTDQEGWYEQYF.

The CDR3 DNA reads TGCGCCAGCAGCCCGGTGGGTGGCAGGGCAGACCAAGAGACCCAGTACTTC. Protein: CASSPVGGRADQETQYF. This chain joins TRBV5-1 and TRBJ2-5, with a possible D match to TRBD1 (5 bases). This CDR3 is 17 amino acids long. Trimming took 4 bases from V and 0 from J, leaving 19 bases between them. Germline V CDR1 and CDR2: SGHRS, YFSETQ. Full variable domain (outside the CDR3, taken from reference TRBV5-1 and TRBJ2-5): KAGVTQTPRYLIKTRGQQVTLSCSPISGHRSVSWYQQTPGQGLQFLFEYFSETQRNKGNFPGRFSGRQFSNSRSEMNVSTLELGDSALYLCASSPVGGRADQETQYFGPGTRLLVL.

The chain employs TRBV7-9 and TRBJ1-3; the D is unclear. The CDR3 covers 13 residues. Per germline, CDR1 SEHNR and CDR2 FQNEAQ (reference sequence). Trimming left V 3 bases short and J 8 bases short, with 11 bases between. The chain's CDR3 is CASSFPSLDTIYF. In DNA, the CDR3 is TGTGCCAGCAGCTTTCCGTCGTTGGACACCATATATTTT.

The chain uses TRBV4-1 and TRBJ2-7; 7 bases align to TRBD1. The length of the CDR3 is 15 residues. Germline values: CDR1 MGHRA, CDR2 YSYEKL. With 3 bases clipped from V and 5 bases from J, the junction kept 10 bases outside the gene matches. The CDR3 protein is CASSQTQTGKNEQYF. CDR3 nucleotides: TGCGCCAGCAGCCAGACCCAGACAGGGAAAAACGAGCAGTACTTC.

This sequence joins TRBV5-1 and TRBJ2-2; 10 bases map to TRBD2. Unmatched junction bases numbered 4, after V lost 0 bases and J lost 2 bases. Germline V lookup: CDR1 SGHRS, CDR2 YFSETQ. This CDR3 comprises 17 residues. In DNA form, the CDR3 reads TGCGCCAGCAGCTTGGACAGCGGGGGGGCAAACACCGGGGAGCTGTTTTTT. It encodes CASSLDSGGANTGELFF.

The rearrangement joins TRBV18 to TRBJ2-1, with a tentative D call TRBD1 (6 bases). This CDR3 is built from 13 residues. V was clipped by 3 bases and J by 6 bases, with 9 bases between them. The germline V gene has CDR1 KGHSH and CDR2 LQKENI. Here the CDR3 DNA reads TGTGCCAGCTCACCGGGGGCCTCCAATGAGCAGTTCTTC. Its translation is CASSPGASNEQFF.

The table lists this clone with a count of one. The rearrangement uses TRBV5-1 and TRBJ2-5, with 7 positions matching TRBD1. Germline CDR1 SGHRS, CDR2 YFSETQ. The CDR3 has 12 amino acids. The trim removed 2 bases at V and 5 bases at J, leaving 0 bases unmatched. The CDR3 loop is CASSFRGETQYF. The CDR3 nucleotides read TGCGCCAGCAGCTTCAGGGGGGAGACCCAGTACTTC.

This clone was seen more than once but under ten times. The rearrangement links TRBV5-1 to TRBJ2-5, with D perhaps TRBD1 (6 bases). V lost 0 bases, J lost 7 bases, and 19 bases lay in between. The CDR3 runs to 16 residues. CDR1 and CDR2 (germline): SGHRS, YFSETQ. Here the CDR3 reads CASSLVRDTGVGTQYF. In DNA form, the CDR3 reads TGCGCCAGCAGCTTGGTAAGGGACACAGGCGTAGGGACCCAGTACTTC.

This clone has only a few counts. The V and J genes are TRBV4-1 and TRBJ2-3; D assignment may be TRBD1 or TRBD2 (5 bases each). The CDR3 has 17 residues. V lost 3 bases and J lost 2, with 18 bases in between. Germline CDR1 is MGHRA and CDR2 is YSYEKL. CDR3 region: CASSQGRLGVLTDTQYF. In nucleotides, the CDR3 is TGCGCCAGCAGCCAGGGCCGCCTGGGGGTCCTCACAGATACGCAGTATTTT.